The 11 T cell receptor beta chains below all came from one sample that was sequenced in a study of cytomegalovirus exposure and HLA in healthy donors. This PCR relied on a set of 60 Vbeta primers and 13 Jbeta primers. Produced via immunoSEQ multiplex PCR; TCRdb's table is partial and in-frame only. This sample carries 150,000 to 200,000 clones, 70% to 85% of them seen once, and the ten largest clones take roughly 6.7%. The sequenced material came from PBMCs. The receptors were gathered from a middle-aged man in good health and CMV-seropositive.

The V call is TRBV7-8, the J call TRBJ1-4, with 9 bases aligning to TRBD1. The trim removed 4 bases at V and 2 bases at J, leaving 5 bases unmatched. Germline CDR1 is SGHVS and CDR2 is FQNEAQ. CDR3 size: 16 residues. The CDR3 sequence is CASSSTGGRTNEKLFF. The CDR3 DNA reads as TGTGCCAGCAGCTCGACAGGGGGACGCACTAATGAAAAACTGTTTTTT.

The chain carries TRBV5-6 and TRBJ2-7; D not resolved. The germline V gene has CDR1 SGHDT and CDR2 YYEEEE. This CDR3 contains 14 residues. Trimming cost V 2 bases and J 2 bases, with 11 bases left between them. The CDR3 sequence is CASSFRYSTYEQYF. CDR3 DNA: TGTGCCAGCAGCTTTCGTTACTCGACCTACGAGCAGTACTTC.

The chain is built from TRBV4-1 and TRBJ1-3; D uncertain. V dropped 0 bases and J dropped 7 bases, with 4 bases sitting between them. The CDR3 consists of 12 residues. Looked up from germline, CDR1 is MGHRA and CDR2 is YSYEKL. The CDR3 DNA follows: TGCGCCAGCAGCCAAGAGGAGAACACCATATATTTT. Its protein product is CASSQEENTIYF.

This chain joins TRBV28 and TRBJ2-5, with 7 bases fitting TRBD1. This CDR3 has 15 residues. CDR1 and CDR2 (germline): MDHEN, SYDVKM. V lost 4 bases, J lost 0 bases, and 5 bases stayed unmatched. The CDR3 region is CASSSRDRYQETQYF. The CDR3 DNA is TGTGCCAGCAGTTCTCGGGACAGATACCAAGAGACCCAGTACTTC. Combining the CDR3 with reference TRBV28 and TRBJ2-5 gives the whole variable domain DVKVTQSSRYLVKRTGEKVFLECVQDMDHENMFWYRQDPGLGLRLIYFSYDVKMKEKGDIPEGYSVSREKKERFSLILESASTNQTSMYLCASSSRDRYQETQYFGPGTRLLVL.

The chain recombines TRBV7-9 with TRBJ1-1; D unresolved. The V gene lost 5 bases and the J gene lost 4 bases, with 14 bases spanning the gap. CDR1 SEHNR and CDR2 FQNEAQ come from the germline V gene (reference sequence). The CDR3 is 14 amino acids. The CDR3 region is CASSPSGEGTEAFF. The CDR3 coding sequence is TGTGCCAGCAGCCCAAGCGGGGAAGGCACTGAAGCTTTCTTT.

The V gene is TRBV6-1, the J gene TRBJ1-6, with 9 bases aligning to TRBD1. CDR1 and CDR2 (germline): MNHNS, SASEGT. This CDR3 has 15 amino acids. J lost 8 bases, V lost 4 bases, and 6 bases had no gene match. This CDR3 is CASSGPGTGHSPLHF. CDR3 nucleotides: TGTGCCAGCAGTGGCCCCGGGACAGGGCATTCACCCCTCCACTTT.

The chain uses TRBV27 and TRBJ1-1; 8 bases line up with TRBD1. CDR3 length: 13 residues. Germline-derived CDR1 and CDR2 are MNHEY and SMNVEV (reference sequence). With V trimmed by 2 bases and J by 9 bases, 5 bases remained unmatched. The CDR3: CASSLLRDRQAFF. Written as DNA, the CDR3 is TGTGCCAGCAGTTTACTCCGGGACAGGCAAGCTTTCTTT.

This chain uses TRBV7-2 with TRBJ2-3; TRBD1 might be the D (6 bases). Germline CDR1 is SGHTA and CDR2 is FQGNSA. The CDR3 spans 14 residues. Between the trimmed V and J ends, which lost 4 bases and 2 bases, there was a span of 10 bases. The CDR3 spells CASSSQGYTDTQYF. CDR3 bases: TGTGCCAGCAGCTCCCAGGGGTACACAGATACGCAGTATTTT.

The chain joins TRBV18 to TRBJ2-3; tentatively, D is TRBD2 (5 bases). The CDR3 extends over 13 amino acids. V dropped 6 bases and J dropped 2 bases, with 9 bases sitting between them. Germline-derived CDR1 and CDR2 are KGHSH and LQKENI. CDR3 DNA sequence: TGTGCCAGCTCCGGAGACTACACAGATACGCAGTATTTT. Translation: CASSGDYTDTQYF.

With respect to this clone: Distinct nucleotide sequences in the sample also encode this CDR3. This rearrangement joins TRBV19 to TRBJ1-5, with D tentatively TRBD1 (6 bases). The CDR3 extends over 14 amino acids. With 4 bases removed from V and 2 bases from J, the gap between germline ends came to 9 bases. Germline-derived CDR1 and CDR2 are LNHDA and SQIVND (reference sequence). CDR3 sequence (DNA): TGTGCCAGTAGTACCCGACAGGGCAATCAGCCCCAGCATTTT. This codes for CASSTRQGNQPQHF. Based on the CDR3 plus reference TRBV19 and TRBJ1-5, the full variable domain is DGGITQSPKYLFRKEGQNVTLSCEQNLNHDAMYWYRQDPGQGLRLIYYSQIVNDFQKGDIAEGYSVSREKKESFPLTVTSAQKNPTAFYLCASSTRQGNQPQHFGDGTRLSIL.

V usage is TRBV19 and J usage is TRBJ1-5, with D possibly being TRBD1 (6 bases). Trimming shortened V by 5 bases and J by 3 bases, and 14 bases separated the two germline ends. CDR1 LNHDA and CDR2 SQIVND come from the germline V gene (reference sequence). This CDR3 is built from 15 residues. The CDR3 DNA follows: TGTGCCAGTAGTTTCGTTACAGGGTACAATCAGCCCCAGCATTTT. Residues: CASSFVTGYNQPQHF.